The 28 T cell receptor beta chains below were found in one sample sequenced in a study of shared clonotypes between healthy human individuals. Libraries were prepared by immunoSEQ multiplex PCR; TCRdb keeps only in-frame clonotypes and omits some of them. The table has hundreds of thousands of clones, less than 80% seen once. The sequenced sample consisted of memory CD4+ T cells sorted from blood. Subset given: CD45RA-negative fraction. The receptors originated from a woman under 40 in good health.

This clone was observed a few times. The V call is TRBV6-1, the J call TRBJ1-5, with D unclear. Trimming stripped 2 bases from V and 7 bases from J, with 9 bases between. This CDR3 spans 13 amino acids. CDR1 MNHNS and CDR2 SASEGT come from the germline V gene. The CDR3 nucleotides read TGTGCCAGCAGTGAACGGAGCCGGCAGCCCCAGCATTTT. As protein: CASSERSRQPQHF.

V is TRBV28 and J is TRBJ1-5, with a tentative D call TRBD1 (5 bases). Germline V gene sequence: CDR1 MDHEN, CDR2 SYDVKM. V was pared by 6 bases and J by 0 bases, with 21 bases between. CDR3 length equals 18 residues. The CDR3 protein is CASRRPTGTGYSNQPQHF. DNA of the CDR3: TGTGCCAGCAGACGCCCCACCGGGACGGGATATAGCAATCAGCCCCAGCATTTT.

This chain uses TRBV6-6 with TRBJ1-2; 7 bases fit TRBD1. CDR1 and CDR2 from the germline V gene are MNHNY and SVGAGI (reference sequence). After removal of 0 bases from V and 6 bases from J, the junction contained 7 bases not matched to a gene. The CDR3 length is 15 residues. CDR3 sequence (DNA): TGTGCCAGCAGTTACTCCCTGGACAGGTCTAATGGCTACACCTTC. Protein sequence: CASSYSLDRSNGYTF.

This clone appeared many times. The J gene is TRBJ2-7, the V gene TRBV15; 7 bases fit TRBD2. Losses at the gene ends were 0 bases for V and 5 bases for J; bases not matched to a gene: 10. Germline CDR1 reads LNHNV; CDR2 reads YYDKDF (reference sequence). This CDR3 has 16 residues. The CDR3 bases are TGTGCCACCAGCAGAGATCAAACAGCGGGATTCAACGAGCAGTACTTC. The encoded protein is CATSRDQTAGFNEQYF.

This clone has a count of ten or more. The chain links TRBV18 to TRBJ2-5, with D uncertain. This CDR3 is 11 amino acids long. With 4 bases removed from V and 2 bases from J, the gap between germline ends came to 2 bases. Germline V gives CDR1 KGHSH, CDR2 LQKENI. This chain's CDR3 is CASSQQETQYF. The CDR3 coding sequence is TGTGCCAGCTCACAGCAAGAGACCCAGTACTTC.

The J gene is TRBJ1-4, the V gene TRBV11-2; 7 nucleotides line up with TRBD1. The CDR3 loop spans 15 amino acids. Germline V lookup: CDR1 SGHAT, CDR2 FQNNGV. The junction had 11 bases not matched to a gene; V was cut back by 4 bases and J by 9 bases. CDR3 nucleotides: TGTGCCAGCAGCTCAGGCCATCAGGGACAGCAAAAACTGTTTTTT. Residues: CASSSGHQGQQKLFF.

The CDR3: CASRPGQEVEKLFF. The CDR3 bases are TGTGCCAGCAGACCCGGACAGGAGGTTGAAAAACTGTTTTTT. The chain uses TRBV11-2 and TRBJ1-4; TRBD1 agrees at 7 bases. The germline V gene encodes CDR1 SGHAT and CDR2 FQNNGV. The CDR3 sequence is 14 residues long. The ends lost 6 bases at V and 7 bases at J; junction bases unmatched: 8.

CDR3 sequence reads: CASSETGDGYLETQYF. The CDR3 nucleotides read TGCGCCAGCAGTGAAACAGGGGATGGGTATCTCGAGACCCAGTACTTC. V and J are TRBV10-1 and TRBJ2-5, with 7 nucleotides matching TRBD1. CDR1 is WNHNN and CDR2 is SYGVQD in the germline V gene (reference sequence). The V gene end was trimmed by 3 bases and the J gene end by 5 bases; junction bases not matched to a gene: 12. CDR3 length equals 16 residues.

The chain uses TRBV7-9 and TRBJ1-3; no definite D call. The germline gives CDR1 SEHNR, CDR2 FQNEAQ (reference sequence). V shed 3 bases and J shed 4 bases, with 10 bases lying between them. CDR3 length: 14 residues. This CDR3 reads CASSLRREGNTIYF. CDR3 nucleotides: TGTGCCAGCAGCTTGAGAAGGGAAGGAAACACCATATATTTT.

The V call is TRBV6-1, the J call TRBJ1-5, with a possible D match to TRBD1 (5 bases). The CDR3 spans 14 residues. Germline CDR1 reads MNHNS; CDR2 reads SASEGT. Trimming stripped 4 bases from V and 5 bases from J, with 12 bases between. CDR3 bases: TGTGCCAGCAGTGCAGGGTCCGGGTATCAGCCCCAGCATTTT. Amino acid sequence: CASSAGSGYQPQHF.

The chain carries TRBV7-8 and TRBJ1-5; perhaps TRBD1 as D (6 bases). The CDR3 runs 16 residues. Trimming took 2 bases from V and 0 from J, leaving 11 bases between them. Germline assignment: CDR1 SGHVS and CDR2 FQNEAQ. The CDR3 coding sequence is TGTGCCAGCAGCTTAAGGGCAGGGGATAGCAATCAGCCCCAGCATTTT. As protein: CASSLRAGDSNQPQHF. The complete variable domain, with remaining parts taken from reference TRBV7-8 and TRBJ1-5, reads GAGVSQSPRYKVAKRGQDVALRCDPISGHVSLFWYQQALGQGPEFLTYFQNEAQLDKSGLPSDRFFAERPEGSVSTLKIQRTQQEDSAVYLCASSLRAGDSNQPQHFGDGTRLSIL.

The chain links TRBV28 to TRBJ2-5; TRBD1 aligns across 8 bases. This CDR3 has 17 residues. Losses at the gene ends were 2 bases for V and 7 bases for J; bases not matched to a gene: 15. Germline V gene sequence: CDR1 MDHEN, CDR2 SYDVKM. The CDR3 DNA is TGTGCCAGCAGTTTACAGGGGGCTAATTCGTTTGTTGCGACCCAGTACTTC. This gives the protein CASSLQGANSFVATQYF. The whole variable domain, filled in from reference TRBV28 and TRBJ2-5, reads DVKVTQSSRYLVKRTGEKVFLECVQDMDHENMFWYRQDPGLGLRLIYFSYDVKMKEKGDIPEGYSVSREKKERFSLILESASTNQTSMYLCASSLQGANSFVATQYFGPGTRLLVL.

This CDR3 reads CASSFYNRLRETQYF. CDR3 DNA sequence: TGTGCCAGCAGTTTCTACAACCGGTTAAGGGAGACCCAGTACTTC. The gene calls are TRBV28 and TRBJ2-5; D unresolved. V was trimmed by 3 bases and J by 5 bases, leaving 16 bases between them. Germline CDR1 and CDR2: MDHEN and SYDVKM. The length of the CDR3 is 15 residues. The variable domain in full, completed from reference TRBV28 and TRBJ2-5, reads DVKVTQSSRYLVKRTGEKVFLECVQDMDHENMFWYRQDPGLGLRLIYFSYDVKMKEKGDIPEGYSVSREKKERFSLILESASTNQTSMYLCASSFYNRLRETQYFGPGTRLLVL.

The chain is built from TRBV5-1 and TRBJ2-2; the match to TRBD2 covers 7 bases. Losses at the gene ends were 3 bases for V and 4 bases for J; bases not matched to a gene: 6. There are 15 residues in the CDR3. Germline assignment: CDR1 SGHRS and CDR2 YFSETQ. CDR3 loop: CASSSNSGFTGELFF. CDR3 nucleotides: TGCGCCAGCAGCTCCAATAGCGGGTTCACCGGGGAGCTGTTTTTT. Full variable domain (remainder filled in from reference TRBV5-1 and TRBJ2-2): KAGVTQTPRYLIKTRGQQVTLSCSPISGHRSVSWYQQTPGQGLQFLFEYFSETQRNKGNFPGRFSGRQFSNSRSEMNVSTLELGDSALYLCASSSNSGFTGELFFGEGSRLTVL.

The rearrangement uses TRBV28 and TRBJ2-1; D is undetermined. CDR3 size: 11 residues. CDR1 and CDR2 from the germline V gene are MDHEN and SYDVKM. The CDR3 DNA sequence: TGTGCTTGTCGTGCAAACAATGAGCAGTTCTTC. Translated: CACRANNEQFF.

V is TRBV5-1 and J is TRBJ1-1; D remains unclear. This CDR3 has 15 amino acids. CDR1 and CDR2 from the germline V gene are SGHRS and YFSETQ. The V end was cut by 4 bases, the J end by 0 bases, with 13 bases between. CDR3 region: CASSRASSMNTEAFF. The CDR3 bases are TGCGCCAGCAGCCGTGCTTCCAGTATGAACACTGAAGCTTTCTTT. Supplemented by reference TRBV5-1 and TRBJ1-1, the full variable domain reads KAGVTQTPRYLIKTRGQQVTLSCSPISGHRSVSWYQQTPGQGLQFLFEYFSETQRNKGNFPGRFSGRQFSNSRSEMNVSTLELGDSALYLCASSRASSMNTEAFFGQGTRLTVV.

The J gene is TRBJ1-5, the V gene TRBV28; D unresolved. V was shortened by 3 bases and J by 11 bases, with 11 bases between the two germline ends. This CDR3 is 12 amino acids long. Per germline, CDR1 MDHEN and CDR2 SYDVKM. The CDR3 reads CASSFIGIAQHF. CDR3 DNA: TGTGCCAGCAGTTTTATCGGGATAGCCCAGCATTTT.

The V and J genes are TRBV6-1 and TRBJ1-2; D gene ambiguous. Per the germline V gene, CDR1 is MNHNS and CDR2 is SASEGT. CDR3 length equals 15 residues. Trimming shortened V by 0 bases and J by 1 base, and 9 bases separated the two germline ends. For the CDR3, the DNA is TGTGCCAGCAGTGAAGCTGCAGTGGATAACTATGGCTACACCTTC. Translation gives CASSEAAVDNYGYTF.

The V and J genes are TRBV28 and TRBJ1-4, with 8 bases identical to TRBD1. The germline gives CDR1 MDHEN, CDR2 SYDVKM. The CDR3 sequence is 16 residues long. After removal of 5 bases from V and 2 bases from J, the junction contained 7 bases not matched to a gene. The DNA of the CDR3 is TGTGCCAGCAGTGGACAGGGAGTAGGTACTAATGAAAAACTGTTTTTT. It translates to CASSGQGVGTNEKLFF.

The chain has TRBV4-1 and TRBJ1-1; maybe TRBD1 (6 bases). The V and J ends lost 4 bases and 3 bases respectively, with 18 bases between them. This CDR3 comprises 16 residues. Germline lookup yields CDR1 MGHRA and CDR2 YSYEKL. The DNA for the CDR3 is TGCGCCAGCAGCCTGCCTCCCGGGGGGCGAGACACTGAAGCTTTCTTT. Residues: CASSLPPGGRDTEAFF.

The genes are TRBV6-5 and TRBJ2-2; D is unclear. V was pared by 8 bases and J by 1 base, with 11 bases between. CDR1 is MNHEY, CDR2 SVGAGI, per germline. CDR3 length: 14 residues. CDR3 amino acids: CASRMVLNTGELFF. The CDR3 nucleotides are TGTGCCAGCCGGATGGTATTGAACACCGGGGAGCTGTTTTTT.

Comments on this clone: One base separates it from a far larger clone, so it is likely a read error. The chain recombines TRBV30 with TRBJ2-5; the D is unclear. The germline CDR1 and CDR2 sequences are GTSNPN and SVGIG (reference sequence). The V end was cut by 2 bases, the J end by 1 base, with 8 bases between. The CDR3 is 13 residues long. The CDR3 bases are TGTGCCTGGAGTTTGTTCAGCCAAGAGACCCAGTACTTC. Protein sequence: CAWSLFSQETQYF.

This clone was seen just once. V and J are TRBV19 and TRBJ2-4, with a weak D call TRBD1 (5 bases). Germline V gene lookup returns CDR1 LNHDA and CDR2 SQIVND (reference sequence). The CDR3 covers 15 residues. Trimming left V 2 bases short and J 0 bases short, with 8 bases between. The CDR3 is CASSIKGPAKNIQYF. CDR3 nucleotides: TGTGCCAGTAGTATAAAGGGGCCAGCCAAAAACATTCAGTACTTC.

The rearrangement uses TRBV2 and TRBJ1-2; TRBD1 aligns across 7 bases. The germline V gene encodes CDR1 SNHLY and CDR2 FYNNEI. V shed 6 bases, J shed 6 bases, and the junction held 10 bases outside the gene matches. The CDR3 contains 14 residues. The CDR3 DNA sequence: TGTGCCAGCAGGACCAGACAGGGATCGGATGGCTACACCTTC. Protein product: CASRTRQGSDGYTF.

This chain uses TRBV5-1 with TRBJ1-1; tentatively, D is TRBD1 (5 bases). The germline V gene has CDR1 SGHRS and CDR2 YFSETQ. Deletions cut 4 bases from V and 0 bases from J, with 13 bases between. CDR3 length: 15 amino acids. DNA of the CDR3: TGCGCCAGCAGCAAACAAGACAGCTTGAACACTGAAGCTTTCTTT. The encoded protein is CASSKQDSLNTEAFF.

The rearrangement joins TRBV11-3 to TRBJ1-1, with a tentative D call TRBD1 (6 bases). Trimming cost V 4 bases and J 0 bases, with 12 bases left between them. Germline values: CDR1 SGHNT, CDR2 YENEEA. This CDR3 is built from 15 residues. The CDR3, as DNA: TGTGCCAGCAGCTCGGACAGCCAACTGAACACTGAAGCTTTCTTT. Translation gives CASSSDSQLNTEAFF.

The J gene is TRBJ2-4, the V gene TRBV11-2, with 9 bases identical to TRBD1. With 6 bases clipped from V and 3 bases from J, the junction kept 6 bases outside the gene matches. CDR1 and CDR2 from the germline V gene are SGHAT and FQNNGV. This CDR3 has 15 amino acids. CDR3 amino acids: CASSPDRGVKNIQYF. CDR3 DNA: TGTGCCAGCAGTCCGGACAGGGGTGTCAAAAACATTCAGTACTTC.

The chain employs TRBV28 and TRBJ2-7; 7 bases line up with TRBD1. The CDR3 runs 14 residues. Trimming at V came to 3 bases and at J to 0 bases, leaving 2 bases not matched to a gene. Germline CDR1 and CDR2: MDHEN and SYDVKM. CDR3 DNA sequence: TGTGCCAGCAGTTTCTGGACAGGCTCCTACGAGCAGTACTTC. Its protein product is CASSFWTGSYEQYF.